This paragraph reports one T cell receptor (beta chain). Measured with immunoSEQ multiplex PCR; TCRdb has only the in-frame clones, and not every one. The data show about 610,000 clones, around 87% seen once. Deletions cut 1 base from V and 5 bases from J, with 15 bases between. The germline V gene encodes CDR1 LGHNA and CDR2 YNFKEQ. The CDR3 consists of 15 residues. The source of the sample is a study of shared T cell receptors in the human thymus. These records were also assigned to another study, of human thymus T cells. That work adds: Thymic tissue was derived from resections collected during corrective heart surgery.

The sequenced sample was thymocytes. This sequence joins TRBV4-2 and TRBJ2-7, with a possible D match to TRBD2 (7 bases). The sequence was collected from a boy under two years old with a congenital heart defect. The CDR3 nucleotides read TGTGCCAGCAGCCAAGCCAGGAGGGAGGGGGACGAGCAGTACTTC. As protein: CASSQARREGDEQYF.